This paragraph reports one TCR beta chain. This entry belongs to a study of OX40 agonist ivuxolimab in advanced cancers. The V gene's germline CDR1 is SGHNT and CDR2 YYREEE (reference sequence). The CDR3 is made up of 18 amino acids. The J segment lost 4 bases and the V segment lost 3 bases, leaving 18 bases of the junction unmatched. Clones were sequenced by immunoSEQ multiplex PCR, and TCRdb holds only the in-frame ones, with some missing. Counted here are tens of thousands of clones, approximately 87% occurring once; the ten biggest clones make up 5.2%. Specimen: CD4+ or CD8+ T cells sorted from blood, collected in a trial of the OX40 agonist ivuxolimab. V and J are TRBV5-4 and TRBJ1-2; TRBD1 agrees at 7 bases. The TCR was taken from an adult with an advanced solid tumor such as melanoma, head and neck, liver or kidney cancer. CDR3 loop: CASSSAPGTAGVGYGYTF. The CDR3 coding sequence is TGTGCCAGCAGCTCAGCCCCCGGGACAGCGGGCGTTGGCTATGGCTACACCTTC.